This TCR beta chain appears in the sequencing data of a study of blood T cell repertoires in COVID-19. Overall study: The samples span acute and convalescent COVID-19 from the United States, Italy and Spain. Nucleic acid was either cDNA or gDNA, and it came from T cells, B-cell-depleted T cells, or PBMCs.

This CDR3 region has 15 residues. Germline-derived CDR1 and CDR2 are MNHEY and SVGEGT. V shed 0 bases and J shed 3 bases, with 12 bases lying between them. Seattle participants joined during active infection and were tracked over time. Original handling: Using reference gene primer amplification, nucleated cell counts were estimated. Method: immunoSEQ multiplex PCR; TCRdb's copy keeps in-frame clones and lacks some. The V and J calls and clone size come from that table; D and trimming were worked out from the DNA. This repertoire shows about 200,000 clones, just under 85% found once; its top ten account for approximately 0.97%.

The TCR comes from a man aged 60 to 69 with COVID-19, enrolled during active disease. Source material: peripheral blood. J is TRBJ2-7 and V is TRBV6-2 or TRBV6-3; D ambiguous. For the CDR3, the DNA is TGTGCCAGCAGTTACTCGATGTCAGGTATCTACGAGCAGTACTTC. Residues: CASSYSMSGIYEQYF.